What follows are 11 T cell receptor beta chains derived from one specimen sequenced in a study of cytomegalovirus exposure and HLA in healthy donors (dated 2017 in TCRdb). The method behind the library was the immunoSEQ multiplex PCR assay. For the multiplex PCR, a mixture combining 60 forward primers for TCR Vbeta segments and 13 reverse primers for TCR Jbeta segments was used. TCRdb provides this immuneACCESS table in a form limited to in-frame rearrangements. Some clones are lacking; in checked studies, under half of them reflect an unresolved V gene, and why the rest are absent is not known. This sample has about 95,000 clones in its table, and 60% to 80% of those were observed once. About 16% of the sample comes from the top ten. The specimen sequenced was PBMCs. The receptor set was obtained from a woman in her fifties or sixties in good health and CMV-seropositive.

This clone was recorded only once. The V call is TRBV7-3, the J call TRBJ2-1; no definite D call. The CDR3 is made up of 13 amino acids. V lost 5 bases and J 9 bases, leaving 14 bases between the germline ends. Germline CDR1 SGHTA, CDR2 FQGTGA. Here the CDR3 DNA reads TGTGCCAGCAGCGTAAGGCCCCTTGGTGAGCAGTTCTTC. This gives the protein CASSVRPLGEQFF.

CDR3 nucleotides: TGTGCCTGGAGTGTCCGACAGGGGGGGAGAGAGACCCAGTACTTC. The encoded protein is CAWSVRQGGRETQYF. The chain combines TRBV30 with TRBJ2-5; TRBD1 matches at 9 bases. The CDR3 contains 15 residues. The V gene's germline CDR1 is GTSNPN and CDR2 SVGIG (reference sequence). V lost 0 bases to trimming and J lost 4 bases; unmatched junction nucleotides: 6. Full variable domain (rest looked up from reference TRBV30 and TRBJ2-5): SQTIHQWPATLVQPVGSPLSLECTVEGTSNPNLYWYRQAAGRGLQLLFYSVGIGQISSEVPQNLSASRPQDRQFILSSKKLLLSDSGFYLCAWSVRQGGRETQYFGPGTRLLVL.

This chain connects TRBV4-3 to TRBJ2-7; no definite D call. Trimming pared 0 bases from V and 0 bases from J, leaving 9 bases between. The CDR3 runs to 15 residues. Germline loops: CDR1 LGHNA, CDR2 YSLEER. The CDR3 DNA reads as TGCGCCAGCAGCCAAGAAAGAACCTACTCCTACGAGCAGTACTTC. Encoded protein: CASSQERTYSYEQYF.

CDR3 DNA sequence: TGTGCCAGCAGCTTAGCAACACAGGGAGGGTGGACTGAAGCTTTCTTT. It is translated as CASSLATQGGWTEAFF. The gene calls are TRBV7-8 and TRBJ1-1; TRBD1 is a possible D gene (6 bases). V was clipped by 0 bases and J by 5 bases, with 16 bases between them. The CDR3 length is 16 residues. Looked up from germline, CDR1 is SGHVS and CDR2 is FQNEAQ.

The chain has TRBV29-1 and TRBJ2-7; 7 nucleotides agree with TRBD1. The CDR3 sequence is 12 residues long. The J segment lost 6 bases and the V segment lost 7 bases, leaving 9 bases of the junction unmatched. The germline CDR1 and CDR2 sequences are SQVTM and ANQGSEA. Written as DNA, the CDR3 is TGCAGCGGGGGAACAGGGGATCGCGAGCAGTACTTC. Translating gives CSGGTGDREQYF.

The V gene is TRBV7-6, the J gene TRBJ1-3, with D possibly matching TRBD1 (6 bases). The CDR3 consists of 16 residues. V lost 3 bases and J 0 bases, leaving 12 bases between the germline ends. CDR1 is SGHVS, CDR2 FNYEAQ, per germline. The CDR3 DNA reads TGTGCCAGCAGCTTTTCGGACAGATCCTCTGGAAACACCATATATTTT. Amino acid sequence: CASSFSDRSSGNTIYF. The complete variable domain, with remaining parts taken from reference TRBV7-6 and TRBJ1-3, reads GAGVSQSPRYKVTKRGQDVALRCDPISGHVSLYWYRQALGQGPEFLTYFNYEAQQDKSGLPNDRFSAERPEGSISTLTIQRTEQRDSAMYRCASSFSDRSSGNTIYFGEGSWLTVV.

A remark on this clone: The sample holds other DNA sequences that translate to the same CDR3. The V gene is TRBV29-1, the J gene TRBJ1-1; 8 bases map to TRBD1. The CDR3 has 13 residues. Per germline, CDR1 SQVTM and CDR2 ANQGSEA. Trimming cost V 6 bases and J 5 bases; bases outside gene matches: 8. The CDR3 DNA reads TGCAGCGTAGCCACAGGGGGAGGGACTGAAGCTTTCTTT. Protein product: CSVATGGGTEAFF.

The chain links TRBV10-3 to TRBJ2-7; D gene uncertain. Germline V gene sequence: CDR1 ENHRY, CDR2 SYGVKD. V gave up 4 bases and J gave up 0 bases, with 13 bases separating them. This CDR3 is built from 15 residues. The CDR3 protein is CAISGGIVGSYEQYF. The CDR3 DNA sequence: TGTGCCATCAGTGGCGGAATTGTGGGCTCCTACGAGCAGTACTTC.

This clone was observed a single time. The chain couples TRBV11-1 to TRBJ2-1; 12 nucleotides agree with TRBD2. This CDR3 contains 15 residues. Per germline, CDR1 SGHAT and CDR2 FQDESV (reference sequence). Losses at the gene ends were 4 bases for V and 6 bases for J; bases not matched to a gene: 4. CDR3 bases: TGTGCCAGCAGCTCTCTAGCGGGAGGGGGCAATGAGCAGTTCTTC. Translating gives CASSSLAGGGNEQFF.

The rearrangement links TRBV7-8 to TRBJ2-7; 10 bases agree with TRBD1. The ends lost 0 bases at V and 6 bases at J; junction bases unmatched: 11. Per the germline V gene, CDR1 is SGHVS and CDR2 is FQNEAQ. This CDR3 region has 17 residues. The CDR3 loop is CASSLAGGRQGAREQYF. The CDR3 DNA is TGTGCCAGCAGCTTAGCCGGGGGACGACAGGGGGCGCGCGAGCAGTACTTC.

The chain is built from TRBV28 and TRBJ2-5; D gene uncertain. The germline CDR1 and CDR2 sequences are MDHEN and SYDVKM. The CDR3 is 11 residues long. The ends were cut back, 8 bases at V and 2 bases at J, with 6 bases in the middle. This chain's CDR3 is CASEEQETQYF. CDR3 DNA sequence: TGTGCCAGCGAGGAGCAAGAGACCCAGTACTTC.